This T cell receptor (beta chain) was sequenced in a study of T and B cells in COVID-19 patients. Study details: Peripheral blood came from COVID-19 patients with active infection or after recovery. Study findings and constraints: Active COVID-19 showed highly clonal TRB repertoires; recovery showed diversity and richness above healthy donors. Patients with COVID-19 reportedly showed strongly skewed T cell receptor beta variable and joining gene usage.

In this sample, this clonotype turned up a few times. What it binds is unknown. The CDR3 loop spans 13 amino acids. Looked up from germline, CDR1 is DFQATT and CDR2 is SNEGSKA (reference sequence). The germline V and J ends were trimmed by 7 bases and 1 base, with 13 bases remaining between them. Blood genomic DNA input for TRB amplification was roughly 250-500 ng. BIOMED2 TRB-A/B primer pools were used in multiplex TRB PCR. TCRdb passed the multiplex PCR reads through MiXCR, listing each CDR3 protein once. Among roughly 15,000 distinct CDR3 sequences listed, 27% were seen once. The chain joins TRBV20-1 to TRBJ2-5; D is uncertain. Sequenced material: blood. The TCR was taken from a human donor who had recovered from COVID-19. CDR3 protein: CSGRRAAQETQYF. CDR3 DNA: TGCAGTGGGCGTCGGGCAGCCCAAGAGACCCAGTACTTC.